This T cell receptor (beta chain) is from a study of CD8 T cells in Susac syndrome. Study-level information: When their blood was taken, patients with Susac syndrome were therapy-naive, taking corticosteroids, or taking intravenous immunoglobulin alone.

Random hexamers were used to reverse transcribe 0.5 to 1 ug of RNA. By means of immunoSEQ multiplex PCR, TCR beta CDR3 spanning 54 Vbeta and 13 Jbeta underwent amplification. TCRdb reprocessed the immunoSEQ multiplex PCR reads with MiXCR, giving one entry per CDR3 protein. Of fewer than 200,000 distinct CDR3 sequences listed, roughly 94% are singletons. The sequenced target, TCR beta, came from blood CD8+ and CD4+ T cells. Patients having Susac syndrome satisfied recently defined diagnostic criteria for definite or probable disease. The sequence came from a human donor with Susac syndrome. Sample: CD4+ T cells from PBMCs.

The CDR3, as DNA: TGCGCCAGCAGCCAAGTAGCGGGGGGGACCTCTAGCACAGATACGCAGTATTTT. Protein sequence: CASSQVAGGTSSTDTQYF. The V call is TRBV4-3, the J call TRBJ2-3, with 11 bases lining up with TRBD2. Trimming removed 1 base from V and 0 bases from J; junction bases left unmatched: 6. The CDR3 is made up of 18 amino acids. The V gene's germline CDR1 is LGHNA and CDR2 YSLEER.